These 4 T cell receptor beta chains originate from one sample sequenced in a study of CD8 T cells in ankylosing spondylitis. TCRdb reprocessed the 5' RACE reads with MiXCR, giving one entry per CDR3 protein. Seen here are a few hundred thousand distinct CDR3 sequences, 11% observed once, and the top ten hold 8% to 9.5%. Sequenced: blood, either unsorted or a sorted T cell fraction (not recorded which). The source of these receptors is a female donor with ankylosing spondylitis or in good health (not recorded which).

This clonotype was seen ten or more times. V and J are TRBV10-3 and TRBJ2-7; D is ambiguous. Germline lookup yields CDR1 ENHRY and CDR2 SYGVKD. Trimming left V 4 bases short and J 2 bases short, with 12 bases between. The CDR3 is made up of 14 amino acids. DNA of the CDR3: TGTGCCATCAGTGCCGCGGCGGTAGCCTACGAGCAGTACTTC. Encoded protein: CAISAAAVAYEQYF.

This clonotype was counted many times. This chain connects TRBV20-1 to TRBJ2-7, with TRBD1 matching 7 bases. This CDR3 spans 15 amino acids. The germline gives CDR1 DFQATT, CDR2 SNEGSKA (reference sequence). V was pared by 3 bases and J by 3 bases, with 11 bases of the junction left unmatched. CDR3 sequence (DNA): TGCAGTGCTAGTCCCCTGGGACAGACGGGCTACGAGCAGTACTTC. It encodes CSASPLGQTGYEQYF.

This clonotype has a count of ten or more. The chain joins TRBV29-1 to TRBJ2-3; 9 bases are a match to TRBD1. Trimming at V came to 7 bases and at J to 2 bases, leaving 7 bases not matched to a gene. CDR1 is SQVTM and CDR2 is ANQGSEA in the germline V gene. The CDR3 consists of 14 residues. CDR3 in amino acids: CSGTDRGNTDTQYF. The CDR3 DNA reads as TGCAGCGGGACGGACAGGGGAAACACAGATACGCAGTATTTT.

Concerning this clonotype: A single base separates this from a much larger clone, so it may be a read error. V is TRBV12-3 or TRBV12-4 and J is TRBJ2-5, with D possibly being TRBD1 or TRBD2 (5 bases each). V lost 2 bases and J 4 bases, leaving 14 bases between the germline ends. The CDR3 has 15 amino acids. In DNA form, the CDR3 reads TGTGCCAGCAGTTTATGGCAGGGTGGGGGAGAGACCCAGTACTTC. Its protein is CASSLWQGGGETQYF.